The rows below give T cell receptor beta chains drawn from one sample of a study of blood T cells in healthy people across ages. TCRdb fed the 5' RACE reads into MiXCR, producing one record per CDR3 protein. Of approximately 780,000 distinct CDR3 sequences listed, roughly 24% are singletons. The sample also formed part of further work on T cells of mothers and their children.

Material for sequencing was blood. The receptors were sampled from a boy aged 5-17 years in good health. Both conserved end residues are part of each CDR3.

v_call cdr3_aa
TRBV24-1 CATSDWGLSGYEQFF
TRBV27 CASSVDRFSNEQFF
TRBV28 CASANIGPGYEQYF
TRBV5-1 CASSSSGREEKLFF
TRBV25-1 CASRPTQGGGEKLFF
TRBV18 CASSLNNLRLMNTEAFF
TRBV29-1 CSVVTVNEQFF
TRBV27 CASSFQGDWPYEQYF
TRBV28 CASSLQDRAETQYF
TRBV30 CAWSRGLHEQYF
TRBV14 CASSSNEDEQYF
TRBV5-1 CASSLTSGSSYEQYF
TRBV20-1 CSAREPYGNEKLFF
TRBV7-3 CASSLNDFETQYF
TRBV19 CATGTGGFNQPQHF
TRBV5-5 CASSFSAAYNEQFF
TRBV20-1 CSARVGGSAPDTGELFF
TRBV20-1 CSASKGTETYEQYF
TRBV10-3 CAISELADLLQETQYF
TRBV6-2/TRBV6-3 CASSYYTGIRNQPQHF
TRBV10-2 CASRPGLATYNEQFF
TRBV3-1 CASSRSTSGGGDTQYF
TRBV20-1 CSASPGSQETQYF
TRBV4-2 CASSPRTSGSYNEQFF
TRBV5-1 CASGLLGGGVYEQYF
TRBV2 CASSSGLTLAKNIQYF
TRBV28 CASSVRMISNQPQHF
TRBV20-1 CSAWGRQETQYF
TRBV21-1 CAGTSRETQYF
TRBV9 CASSVEGRGAYNEQFF
TRBV9 CASSYAGGSYNEQFF